The rows below give T cell receptor beta chains drawn from one sample of a study of cytomegalovirus exposure and HLA in healthy donors. Only in-frame clones appear in the TCRdb table, and some are missing; sequencing was by immunoSEQ multiplex PCR. The profile shows about 130,000 clones, around 76% of them singletons. What was sequenced was PBMCs. These receptors were taken from a male donor in good health and CMV-seronegative. Both conserved end residues are part of each CDR3. The D gene is left open where the match is weak. Clone size is not always given. Where it is, it says once, few, many or a class for expanded clones.

v_gene	j_gene	d_gene	abundance	CDR3aa	CDR3nt
TRBV7-9	TRBJ2-1	TRBD2	-	CSSSFLLAGGRDEQFF	TGTTCCAGCAGCTTCCTTCTAGCGGGGGGGCGAGATGAGCAGTTCTTC
TRBV4-2	TRBJ2-7	TRBD2	-	CASSHASGGPSYEQYF	TGTGCCAGCAGCCATGCTAGCGGGGGACCTTCCTACGAGCAGTACTTC
TRBV18	TRBJ1-6	-	once	CASLRDRFSSPLHF	TGTGCCAGCTTACGAGACAGGTTTAGTTCACCCCTCCACTTT
TRBV5-1	TRBJ1-4	TRBD1	-	CASSFGTANEKLFF	TGCGCCAGCAGCTTCGGGACAGCTAATGAAAAACTGTTTTTT
TRBV4-3	TRBJ2-3	TRBD1	-	CASSQEKQGWTDTQYF	TGCGCCAGCAGCCAAGAAAAACAGGGGTGGACAGATACGCAGTATTTT
TRBV27	TRBJ2-7	TRBD1	-	CASSHGQEYFYEQYF	TGTGCCAGCAGTCACGGACAGGAATATTTCTACGAGCAGTACTTC
TRBV7-3	TRBJ2-7	TRBD1	-	CASSPGQGYEQYF	TGTGCCAGCAGCCCAGGACAGGGCTACGAGCAGTACTTC
TRBV11-2	TRBJ2-2	TRBD1	-	CASSTPQGARAGELFF	TGTGCCAGCAGCACCCCACAGGGGGCGAGGGCCGGGGAGCTGTTTTTT
TRBV9	TRBJ1-2	-	-	CASSPEAVIYGYTF	TGTGCCAGCAGCCCCGAGGCAGTAATTTATGGCTACACCTTC
TRBV6-5	TRBJ2-7	-	-	CASSYGMGGSYEQYF	TGTGCCAGCAGTTACGGGATGGGCGGGTCCTACGAGCAGTACTTC
TRBV5-4	TRBJ1-5	-	-	CASSTEPGGNQPQHF	TGTGCCAGCAGCACCGAGCCAGGGGGCAATCAGCCCCAGCATTTT
TRBV28	TRBJ1-4	-	-	CASSLWERRKTRNEKLFF	TGTGCCAGCAGTTTATGGGAGAGACGGAAAACCCGTAATGAAAAACTGTTTTTT
TRBV19	TRBJ2-4	-	-	CASTPTLLGGAKNIQYF	TGTGCCAGTACACCAACCCTTTTGGGGGGAGCCAAAAACATTCAGTACTTC
TRBV19	TRBJ1-5	-	-	CASQGENQPQHF	TGTGCCAGTCAAGGAGAGAATCAGCCCCAGCATTTT
TRBV4-2	TRBJ2-7	-	once	CASSQAGRGEQYF	TGTGCCAGCAGCCAAGCCGGCCGGGGCGAGCAGTACTTC
TRBV18	TRBJ1-3	-	-	CASSPPSQSGNTIYF	TGTGCCAGCTCACCACCTTCTCAAAGCGGAAACACCATATATTTT
TRBV7-9	TRBJ2-3	-	-	CASSPGTQYF	TGTGCCAGCAGCCCGGGGACGCAGTATTTT
TRBV29-1	TRBJ1-1	-	-	CSVGEAGSVTEAFF	TGCAGCGTAGGGGAGGCGGGGTCGGTGACTGAAGCTTTCTTT
TRBV6-6	TRBJ1-4	-	-	CASSFRGGNEKLFF	TGTGCCAGCAGTTTTCGAGGGGGTAATGAAAAACTGTTTTTT
TRBV4-2	TRBJ2-1	TRBD2	-	CASRVREGVDNEQFF	TGTGCCAGCAGGGTCCGGGAGGGCGTGGACAATGAGCAGTTCTTC
TRBV5-1	TRBJ1-3	-	-	CASTDITGNTIYF	TGCGCCAGCACGGACATCACAGGAAACACCATATATTTT
TRBV2	TRBJ1-4	TRBD1	-	CASRQGFEKLFF	TGTGCCAGTAGACAGGGTTTTGAAAAACTGTTTTTT
TRBV7-3	TRBJ2-1	TRBD2	-	CASSLTRAGGSSYNEQFF	TGTGCCAGCAGCTTAACGAGAGCGGGAGGTTCCTCCTACAATGAGCAGTTCTTC
TRBV28	TRBJ2-7	TRBD1	-	CASSDPGQGSYEQYF	TGTGCCAGCAGTGACCCGGGACAGGGAAGCTACGAGCAGTACTTC
TRBV5-4	TRBJ2-1	TRBD1	-	CASSPPPRQGVDNEQFF	TGTGCCAGCAGCCCGCCGCCCCGGCAGGGGGTTGACAATGAGCAGTTCTTC
TRBV5-1	TRBJ2-5	TRBD2	-	CASSLGLLAGGQTQYF	TGCGCCAGCAGCTTGGGCCTCTTGGCGGGGGGGCAGACCCAGTACTTC